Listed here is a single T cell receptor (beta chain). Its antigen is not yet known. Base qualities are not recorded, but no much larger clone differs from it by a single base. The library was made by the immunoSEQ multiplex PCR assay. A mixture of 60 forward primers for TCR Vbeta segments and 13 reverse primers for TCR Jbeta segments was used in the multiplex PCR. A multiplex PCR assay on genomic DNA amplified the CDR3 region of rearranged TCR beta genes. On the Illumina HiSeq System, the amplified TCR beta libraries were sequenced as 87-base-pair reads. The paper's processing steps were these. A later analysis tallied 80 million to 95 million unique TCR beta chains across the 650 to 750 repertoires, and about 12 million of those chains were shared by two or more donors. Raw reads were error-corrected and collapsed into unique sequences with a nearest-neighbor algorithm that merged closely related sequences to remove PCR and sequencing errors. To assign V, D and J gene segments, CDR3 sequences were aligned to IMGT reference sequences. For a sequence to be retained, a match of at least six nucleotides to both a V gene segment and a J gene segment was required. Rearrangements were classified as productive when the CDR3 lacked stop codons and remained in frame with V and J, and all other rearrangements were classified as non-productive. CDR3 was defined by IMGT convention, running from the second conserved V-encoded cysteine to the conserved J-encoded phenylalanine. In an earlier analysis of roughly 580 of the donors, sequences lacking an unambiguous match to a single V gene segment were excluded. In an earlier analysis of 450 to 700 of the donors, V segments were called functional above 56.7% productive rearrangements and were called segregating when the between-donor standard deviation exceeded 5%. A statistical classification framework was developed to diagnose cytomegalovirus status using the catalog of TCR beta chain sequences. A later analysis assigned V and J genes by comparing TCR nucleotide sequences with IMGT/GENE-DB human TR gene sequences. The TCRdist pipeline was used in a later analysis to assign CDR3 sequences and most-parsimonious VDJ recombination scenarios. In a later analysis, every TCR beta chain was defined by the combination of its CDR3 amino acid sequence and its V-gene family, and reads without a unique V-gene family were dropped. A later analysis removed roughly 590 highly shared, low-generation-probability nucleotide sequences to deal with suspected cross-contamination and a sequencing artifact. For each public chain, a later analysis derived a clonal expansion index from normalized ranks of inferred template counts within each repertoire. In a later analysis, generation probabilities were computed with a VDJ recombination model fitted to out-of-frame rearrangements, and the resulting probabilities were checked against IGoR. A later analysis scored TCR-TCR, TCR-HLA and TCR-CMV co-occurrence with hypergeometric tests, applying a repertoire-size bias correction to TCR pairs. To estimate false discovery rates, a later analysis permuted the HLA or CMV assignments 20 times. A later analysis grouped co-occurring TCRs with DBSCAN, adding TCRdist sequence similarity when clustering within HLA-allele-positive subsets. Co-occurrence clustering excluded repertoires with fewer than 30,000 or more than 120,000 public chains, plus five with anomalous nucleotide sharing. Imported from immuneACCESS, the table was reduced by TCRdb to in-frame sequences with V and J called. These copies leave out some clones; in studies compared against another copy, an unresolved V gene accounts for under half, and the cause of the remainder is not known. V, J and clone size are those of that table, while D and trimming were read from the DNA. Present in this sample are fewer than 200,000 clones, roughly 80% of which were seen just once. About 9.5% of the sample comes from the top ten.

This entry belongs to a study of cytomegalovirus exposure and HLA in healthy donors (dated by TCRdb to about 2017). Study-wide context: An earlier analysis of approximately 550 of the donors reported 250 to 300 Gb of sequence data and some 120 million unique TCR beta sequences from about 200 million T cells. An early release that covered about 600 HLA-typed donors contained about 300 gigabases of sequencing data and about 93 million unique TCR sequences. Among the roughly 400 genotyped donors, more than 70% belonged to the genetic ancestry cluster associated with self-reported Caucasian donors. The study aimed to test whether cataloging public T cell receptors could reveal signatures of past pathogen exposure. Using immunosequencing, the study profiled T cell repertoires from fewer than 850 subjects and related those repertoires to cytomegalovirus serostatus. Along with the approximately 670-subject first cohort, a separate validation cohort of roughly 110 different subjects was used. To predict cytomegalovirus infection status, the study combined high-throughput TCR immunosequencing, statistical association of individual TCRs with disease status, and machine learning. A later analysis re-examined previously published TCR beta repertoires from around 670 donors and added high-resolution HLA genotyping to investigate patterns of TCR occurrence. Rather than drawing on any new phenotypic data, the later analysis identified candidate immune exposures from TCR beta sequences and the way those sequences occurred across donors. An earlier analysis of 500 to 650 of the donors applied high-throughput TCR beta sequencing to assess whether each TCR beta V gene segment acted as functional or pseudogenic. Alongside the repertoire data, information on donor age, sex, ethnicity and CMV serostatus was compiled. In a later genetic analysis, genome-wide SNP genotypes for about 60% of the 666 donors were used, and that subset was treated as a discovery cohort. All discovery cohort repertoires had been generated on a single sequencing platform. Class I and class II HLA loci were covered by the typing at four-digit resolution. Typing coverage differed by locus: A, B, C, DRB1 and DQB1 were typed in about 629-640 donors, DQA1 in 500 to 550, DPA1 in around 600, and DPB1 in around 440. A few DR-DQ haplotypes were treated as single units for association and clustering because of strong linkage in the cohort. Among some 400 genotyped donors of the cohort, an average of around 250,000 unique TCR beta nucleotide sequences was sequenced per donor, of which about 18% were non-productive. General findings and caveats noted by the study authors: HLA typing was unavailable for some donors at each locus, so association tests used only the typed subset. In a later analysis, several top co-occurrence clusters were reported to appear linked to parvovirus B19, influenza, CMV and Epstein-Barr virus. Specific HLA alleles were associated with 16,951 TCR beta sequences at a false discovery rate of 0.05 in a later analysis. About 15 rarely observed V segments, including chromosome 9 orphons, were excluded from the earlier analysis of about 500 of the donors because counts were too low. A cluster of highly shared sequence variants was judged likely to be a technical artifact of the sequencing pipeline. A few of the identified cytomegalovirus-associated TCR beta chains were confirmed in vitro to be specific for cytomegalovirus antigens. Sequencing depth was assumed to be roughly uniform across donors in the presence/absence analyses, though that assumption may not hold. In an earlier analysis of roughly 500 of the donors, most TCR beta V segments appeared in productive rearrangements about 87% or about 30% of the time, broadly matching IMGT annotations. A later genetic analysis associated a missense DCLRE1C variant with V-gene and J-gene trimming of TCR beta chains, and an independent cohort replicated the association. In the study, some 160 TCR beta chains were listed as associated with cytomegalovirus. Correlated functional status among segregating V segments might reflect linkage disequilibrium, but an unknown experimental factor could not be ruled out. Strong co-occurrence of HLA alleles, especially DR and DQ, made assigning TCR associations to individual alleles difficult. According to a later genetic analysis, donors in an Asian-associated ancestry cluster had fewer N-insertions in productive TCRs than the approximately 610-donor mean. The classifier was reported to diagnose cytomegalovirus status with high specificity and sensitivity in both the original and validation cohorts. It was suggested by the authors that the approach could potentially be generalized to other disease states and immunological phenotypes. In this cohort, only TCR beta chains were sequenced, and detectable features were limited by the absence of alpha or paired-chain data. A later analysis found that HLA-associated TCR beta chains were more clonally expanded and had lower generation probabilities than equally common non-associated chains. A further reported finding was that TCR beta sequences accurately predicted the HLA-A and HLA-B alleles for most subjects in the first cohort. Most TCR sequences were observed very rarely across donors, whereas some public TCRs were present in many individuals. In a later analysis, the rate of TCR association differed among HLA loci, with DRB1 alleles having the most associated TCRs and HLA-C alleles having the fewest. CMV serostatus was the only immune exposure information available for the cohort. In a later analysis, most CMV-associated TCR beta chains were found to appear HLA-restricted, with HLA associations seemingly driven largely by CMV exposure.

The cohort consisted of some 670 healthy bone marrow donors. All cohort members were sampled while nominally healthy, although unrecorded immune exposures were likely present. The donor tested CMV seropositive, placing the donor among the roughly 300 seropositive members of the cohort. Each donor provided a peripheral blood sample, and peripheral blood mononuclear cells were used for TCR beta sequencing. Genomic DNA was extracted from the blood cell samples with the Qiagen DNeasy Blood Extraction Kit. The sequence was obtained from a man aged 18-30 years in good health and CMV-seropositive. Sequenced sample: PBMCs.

In nucleotide form, the sequence is TGTGCCAGCAGTTCGACCGGGACAGGGGCTCAGCCCCAGCATTTT. Translated, it reads CASSSTGTGAQPQHF. The receptor chain draws on TRBV5-5 and TRBJ1-5; 10 of the junction bases match TRBD1. The CDR3 runs 15 residues from the cysteine to the phenylalanine. Only the CDR3 portion is preserved as DNA: 45 bases, with reading frame beginning at the first base. Germline trimming: 5 bases from V, 6 bases from J; junction bases outside gene matches: 8. Per the germline V gene (reference sequence), SGHKS is the CDR1 and YYEKEE is the CDR2. The full variable domain, with segments outside the CDR3 supplied by the reference TRBV5-5 and TRBJ1-5 proteins, appears as DAGVTQSPTHLIKTRGQQVTLRCSPISGHKSVSWYQQVLGQGPQFIFQYYEKEERGRGNFPDRFSARQFPNYSSELNVNALLLGDSALYLCASSSTGTGAQPQHFGDGTRLSIL.